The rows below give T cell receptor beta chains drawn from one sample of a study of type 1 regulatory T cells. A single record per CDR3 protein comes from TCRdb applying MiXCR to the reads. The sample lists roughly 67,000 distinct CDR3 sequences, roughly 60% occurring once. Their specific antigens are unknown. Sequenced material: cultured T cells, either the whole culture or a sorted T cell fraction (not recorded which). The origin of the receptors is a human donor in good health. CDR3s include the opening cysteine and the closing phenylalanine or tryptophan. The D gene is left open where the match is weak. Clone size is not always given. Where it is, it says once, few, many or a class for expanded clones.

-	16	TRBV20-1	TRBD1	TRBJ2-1	CSAMVFETGAKGEQFF	TGCAGTGCGATGGTGTTTGAGACAGGGGCAAAAGGCGAGCAGTTCTTC
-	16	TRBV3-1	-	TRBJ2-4	CASSTNDGGAKNIQYF	TGTGCCAGCAGCACAAACGACGGAGGCGCCAAAAACATTCAGTACTTC
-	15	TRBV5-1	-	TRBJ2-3	CASSLTGDYTDTQYF	TGCGCCAGCAGCTTGACGGGAGACTACACAGATACGCAGTATTTT
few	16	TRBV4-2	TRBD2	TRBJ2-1	CASSQGGLDSYNEQFF	TGTGCCAGCAGCCAAGGGGGACTAGACTCCTACAATGAGCAGTTCTTC
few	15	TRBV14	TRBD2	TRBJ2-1	CASSPGLGDLNEQFF	TGTGCCAGCAGCCCGGGACTAGGGGATTTAAATGAGCAGTTCTTC
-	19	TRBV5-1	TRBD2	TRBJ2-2	CASSLGSGTTLRDTGELFF	TGCGCCAGCAGCTTGGGTAGCGGGACTACTCTTCGCGACACCGGGGAGCTGTTTTTT
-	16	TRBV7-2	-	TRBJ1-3	CASSLKPANSGNTIYF	TGTGCCAGCAGCTTAAAGCCGGCTAACTCTGGAAACACCATATATTTT
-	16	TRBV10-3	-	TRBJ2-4	CAISESPSVPKNIQYF	TGTGCCATCAGTGAGTCTCCTAGCGTCCCCAAAAACATTCAGTACTTC
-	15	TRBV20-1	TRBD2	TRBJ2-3	CSASFLAGRTDTQYF	TGCAGTGCTAGTTTTTTAGCGGGACGCACAGATACGCAGTATTTT
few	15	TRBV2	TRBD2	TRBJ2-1	CASQAGLAVSNEQFF	TGTGCCAGCCAAGCGGGGCTAGCGGTCTCCAATGAGCAGTTCTTC
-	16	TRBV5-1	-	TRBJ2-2	CASSLVQGRGAGELFF	TGCGCCAGCAGCTTAGTTCAAGGGCGCGGGGCCGGGGAGCTGTTTTTT
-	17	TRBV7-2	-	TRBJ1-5	CASSPGGSYSSNQPQHF	TGTGCCAGCAGCCCCGGGGGCAGTTACTCTAGCAATCAGCCCCAGCATTTT
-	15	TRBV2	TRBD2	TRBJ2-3	CASSELAGGVDTQYF	TGTGCCAGCAGTGAACTAGCGGGAGGCGTGGATACGCAGTATTTT
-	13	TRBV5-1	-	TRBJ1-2	CASSLLGGYGYTF	TGCGCCAGCAGCTTATTAGGGGGCTATGGCTACACCTTC
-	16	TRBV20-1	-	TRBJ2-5	CSASSAGEAGSETQYF	TGCAGTGCTAGCAGCGCAGGGGAGGCGGGAAGCGAGACCCAGTACTTC
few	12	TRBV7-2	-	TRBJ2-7	CASSLGGREQYF	TGTGCCAGCAGCTTAGGCGGTCGCGAGCAGTACTTC
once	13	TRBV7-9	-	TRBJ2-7	CASSFTGFYEQYF	TGTGCCAGCAGCTTCACAGGTTTCTACGAGCAGTACTTC
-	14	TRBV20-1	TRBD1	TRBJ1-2	CSARPGQGGYGYTF	TGCAGTGCTCGGCCGGGACAGGGGGGGTATGGCTACACCTTC
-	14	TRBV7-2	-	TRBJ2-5	CASSNRIGGETQYF	TGTGCCAGCAGCAACCGAATAGGTGGAGAGACCCAGTACTTC
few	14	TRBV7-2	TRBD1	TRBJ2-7	CASSRYEPSGTAYF	TGTGCCAGCAGCCGCTATGAGCCCTCCGGGACAGCATACTTC
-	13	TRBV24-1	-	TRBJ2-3	CATRDRATDTQYF	TGTGCCACCAGGGACAGAGCCACAGATACGCAGTATTTT
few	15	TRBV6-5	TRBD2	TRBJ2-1	CASSPTSGRAHEQFF	TGTGCCAGCAGCCCTACTAGCGGGAGGGCACATGAGCAGTTCTTC
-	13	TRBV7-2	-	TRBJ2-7	CASSSRGANEQYF	TGTGCCAGCAGCTCTAGGGGAGCTAACGAGCAGTACTTC
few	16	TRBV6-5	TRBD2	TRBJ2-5	CASSFPSGRGQETQYF	TGTGCCAGCAGTTTCCCCTCCGGGAGGGGGCAAGAGACCCAGTACTTC
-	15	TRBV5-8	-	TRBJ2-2	CASSGLPVFGGELFF	TGTGCCAGCAGCGGCCTCCCCGTTTTTGGCGGGGAGCTGTTTTTT
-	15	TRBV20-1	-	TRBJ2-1	CSASTSSGGYNEQFF	TGCAGTGCTTCTACTAGTTCTGGCGGATACAATGAGCAGTTCTTC
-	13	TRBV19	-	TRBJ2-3	CASKTSGADTQYF	TGTGCCAGCAAGACTAGTGGCGCAGATACGCAGTATTTT
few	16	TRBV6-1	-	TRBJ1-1	CASSALPQGGNTEAFF	TGTGCCAGCAGCGCCCTCCCACAGGGAGGGAACACTGAAGCTTTCTTT
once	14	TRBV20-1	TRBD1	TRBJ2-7	CSAPKGGQGGEQYF	TGCAGTGCTCCAAAGGGGGGACAGGGGGGCGAGCAGTACTTC
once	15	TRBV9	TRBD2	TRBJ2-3	CASSVVSGVTDTQYF	TGTGCCAGCAGCGTAGTTAGCGGGGTCACAGATACGCAGTATTTT
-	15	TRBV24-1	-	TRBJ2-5	CATSDFSPGGETQYF	TGTGCCACCAGTGATTTTTCTCCCGGGGGAGAGACCCAGTACTTC
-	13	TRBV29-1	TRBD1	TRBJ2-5	CSEGQGGSETQYF	TGCAGCGAAGGACAGGGTGGGTCGGAGACCCAGTACTTC
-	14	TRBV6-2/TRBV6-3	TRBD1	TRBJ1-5	CASSTETAGQPRHF	TGTGCCAGCAGTACAGAGACGGCGGGACAGCCCCGGCATTTT
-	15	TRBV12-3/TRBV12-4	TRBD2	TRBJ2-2	CASALAGVNTGELFF	TGTGCCAGCGCACTAGCGGGGGTGAACACCGGGGAGCTGTTTTTT
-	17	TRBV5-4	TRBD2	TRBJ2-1	CASSLVVGGISYNEQFF	TGTGCCAGCAGCTTGGTCGTCGGGGGGATTTCCTACAATGAGCAGTTCTTC
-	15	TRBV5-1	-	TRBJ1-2	CASSLGDGANYGYTF	TGCGCCAGCAGCTTGGGGGACGGAGCTAACTATGGCTACACCTTC
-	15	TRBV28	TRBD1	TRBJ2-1	CASSSSMDRAYEQFF	TGTGCCAGCAGCTCGTCGATGGACAGGGCATATGAGCAGTTCTTC
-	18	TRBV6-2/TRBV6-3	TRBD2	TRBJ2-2	CASSKSLGLAGVSGELFF	TGTGCCAGCAGTAAGTCCCTTGGACTAGCGGGAGTGTCCGGGGAGCTGTTTTTT
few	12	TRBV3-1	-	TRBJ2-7	CASSQGLYEQYF	TGTGCCAGCAGCCAGGGGCTCTACGAGCAGTACTTC
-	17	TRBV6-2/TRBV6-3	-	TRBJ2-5	CASSYSNGPGSQETQYF	TGTGCCAGCAGTTACTCGAACGGTCCGGGGAGCCAAGAGACCCAGTACTTC
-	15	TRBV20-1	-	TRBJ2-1	CSASLRDAHYNEQFF	TGCAGTGCCTCACTCCGGGACGCTCACTACAATGAGCAGTTCTTC
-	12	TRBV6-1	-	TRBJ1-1	CASTQVSSEAFF	TGTGCCAGCACCCAGGTCAGTTCTGAAGCTTTCTTT
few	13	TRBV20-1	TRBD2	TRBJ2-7	CSARLAGGAEQYF	TGCAGTGCTAGATTAGCGGGAGGCGCCGAGCAGTACTTC
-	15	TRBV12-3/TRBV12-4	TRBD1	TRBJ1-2	CASSPTGGVGYGYTF	TGTGCCAGCAGCCCGACAGGGGGCGTGGGCTATGGCTACACCTTC
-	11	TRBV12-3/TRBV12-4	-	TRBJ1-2	CASRSEISYTF	TGTGCCAGCCGCTCCGAAATTAGCTACACCTTC
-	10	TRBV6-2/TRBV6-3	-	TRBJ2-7	CASSRYEQYF	TGTGCCAGCAGCCGTTACGAGCAGTACTTC